This TCR beta chain emerged from a study of STAT3 mutations in large granular lymphocyte leukemia. Whole-study findings and limits: At least one immunodominant TCR beta clonotype appeared in every T-cell large granular lymphocyte leukemia patient.

The germline V gene encodes CDR1 KGHSH and CDR2 LQKENI. This CDR3 is built from 14 residues. The V and J ends lost 2 bases and 0 bases respectively, with 6 bases between them. Assay: immunoSEQ multiplex PCR; the TCRdb copy retains only in-frame clones and omits some. The sample holds roughly 1,700 clones, 55% to 70% seen once. Concerning this clone: The antigen is unknown.

The origin of this receptor is a woman in her 70s with T-cell large granular lymphocyte leukemia. Some clones in this sample may be carry-over from other donors' samples. The chain employs TRBV18 and TRBJ2-3; no definite D call. Sequenced: peripheral blood mononuclear cells. CDR3: CASSPGVSTDTQYF. In DNA form, the CDR3 reads TGTGCCAGCTCACCAGGCGTGAGCACAGATACGCAGTATTTT.